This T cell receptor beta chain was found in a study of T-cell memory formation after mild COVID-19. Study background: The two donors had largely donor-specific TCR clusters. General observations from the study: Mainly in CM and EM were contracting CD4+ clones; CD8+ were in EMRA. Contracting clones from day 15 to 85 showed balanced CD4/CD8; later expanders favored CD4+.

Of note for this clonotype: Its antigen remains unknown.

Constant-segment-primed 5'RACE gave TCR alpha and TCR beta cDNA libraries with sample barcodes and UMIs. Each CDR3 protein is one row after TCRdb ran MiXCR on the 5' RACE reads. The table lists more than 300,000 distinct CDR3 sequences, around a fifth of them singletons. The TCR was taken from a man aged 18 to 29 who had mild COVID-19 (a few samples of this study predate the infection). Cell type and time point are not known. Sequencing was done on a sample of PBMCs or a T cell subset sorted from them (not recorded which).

This chain's CDR3 is CATSSDPDYEQYV. CDR3 nucleotides: TGTGCCACCAGCAGCGATCCTGACTACGAGCAGTACGTC. V and J are TRBV15 and TRBJ2-7; D is ambiguous. Germline CDR1 and CDR2: LNHNV and YYDKDF (reference sequence). The CDR3 has 13 residues. Trimming removed 3 bases at V and 3 bases at J, with 9 bases between.